The 17 T cell receptor beta chains below were found in one sample sequenced in a study of beta chain features in type 1 diabetes (dated 2018 in TCRdb). The library was made by the immunoSEQ multiplex PCR assay. All of the isolated RNA was reverse transcribed with the High Capacity cDNA Reverse Transcription Kit, so expressed TCRB transcripts were sequenced. TCRdb provides this immuneACCESS table in a form limited to in-frame rearrangements. Some clones are lacking; in checked studies, under half of them reflect an unresolved V gene, and why the rest are absent is not known. The sample records 810,000 or so clones, about a sixth of which are singletons. The top ten clones comprise 0.023% of the sample. Sequencing used naive CD4+ T cells from blood. In the paper's terms, the cell subset or site label means: true naive CD4+ T cells. Receptors originate from a woman between 18 and 29 years old in good health.

V and J are TRBV2 and TRBJ2-7; 8 bases are shared with TRBD2. Looked up from germline, CDR1 is SNHLY and CDR2 is FYNNEI. This CDR3 region has 15 residues. The J segment lost 5 bases and the V segment lost 6 bases, leaving 12 bases of the junction unmatched. The CDR3 bases are TGTGCCAGCAGAAATACCGGGACTAGTCAAGACGAGCAGTACTTC. Its translation: CASRNTGTSQDEQYF. Complete variable domain (other parts from reference TRBV2 and TRBJ2-7): EPEVTQTPSHQVTQMGQEVILRCVPISNHLYFYWYRQILGQKVEFLVSFYNNEISEKSEIFDDQFSVERPDGSNFTLKIRSTKLEDSAMYFCASRNTGTSQDEQYFGPGTRLTVT.

This sequence joins TRBV5-1 and TRBJ2-7, with D tentatively TRBD1 (5 bases). Trimming left V 0 bases short and J 9 bases short, with 16 bases between. CDR1 is SGHRS and CDR2 is YFSETQ in the germline V gene. The CDR3 spans 14 residues. The CDR3 bases are TGCGCCAGCAGCTTGGACGCTAGTCCTACAGGGCAGTACTTC. Translated: CASSLDASPTGQYF.

This clone showed up just a few times. The chain joins TRBV7-3 to TRBJ1-2, with TRBD1 matching over 7 bases. CDR1 and CDR2 from the germline V gene are SGHTA and FQGTGA. This CDR3 region has 13 residues. J lost 4 bases, V lost 5 bases, and 4 bases had no gene match. The CDR3 reads CASSPDRAYGYTF. The CDR3 nucleotides are TGTGCCAGCAGCCCCGACAGGGCCTATGGCTACACCTTC.

The rearrangement links TRBV4-2 to TRBJ2-1; the D gene is possibly TRBD2 (5 bases). There are 15 residues in the CDR3. V dropped 1 base and J dropped 2 bases, with 9 bases sitting between them. Germline loops: CDR1 LGHNA, CDR2 YNFKEQ. The DNA for the CDR3 is TGTGCCAGCAGCCAAGGTCTAGCTACCTACAATGAGCAGTTCTTC. Amino acids: CASSQGLATYNEQFF.

This rearrangement joins TRBV18 to TRBJ1-4, with TRBD1 matching 7 bases. V lost 4 bases, J lost 4 bases, and 9 bases stayed unmatched. Per germline, CDR1 KGHSH and CDR2 LQKENI. This CDR3 contains 16 residues. This chain's CDR3 is CASSQGPGQFNEKLFF. CDR3 sequence (DNA): TGTGCCAGCTCACAGGGCCCGGGACAGTTTAATGAAAAACTGTTTTTT.

This clone was seen a handful of times. This chain joins TRBV29-1 and TRBJ2-6, with 7 bases aligning to TRBD1. J lost 0 bases, V lost 4 bases, and 6 bases had no gene match. CDR1 and CDR2 (germline): SQVTM, ANQGSEA. The CDR3 is 16 residues long. CDR3 loop: CSVANRGSSGANVLTF. The CDR3 coding sequence is TGCAGCGTTGCAAACAGGGGAAGCTCTGGGGCCAACGTCCTGACTTTC.

This clone was detected only a few times. The rearrangement uses TRBV6-1 and TRBJ2-2; D gene unclear. CDR1 and CDR2 from the germline V gene are MNHNS and SASEGT. V was cut by 6 bases and J by 8 bases, with 10 bases left in between. This CDR3 is 12 amino acids long. CDR3 DNA: TGTGCCAGCAGCCGAGACCTTGGGGAGCTGTTTTTT. Protein product: CASSRDLGELFF.

A few counts support this clone. The gene calls are TRBV27 and TRBJ1-3; D not certain. Trimming left V 0 bases short and J 4 bases short, with 13 bases between. The CDR3 has 16 amino acids. Germline V gene lookup returns CDR1 MNHEY and CDR2 SMNVEV (reference sequence). CDR3 coding DNA: TGTGCCAGCAGTTTATCCGGTGCCCCGTTAGGAAACACCATATATTTT. Translating gives CASSLSGAPLGNTIYF.

The genes are TRBV5-1 and TRBJ2-1, with D perhaps TRBD2 (7 bases). This CDR3 spans 15 amino acids. With 4 bases removed from V and 0 bases from J, the gap between germline ends came to 11 bases. Germline V gene lookup returns CDR1 SGHRS and CDR2 YFSETQ. The chain's CDR3 is CASSPGGSSYNEQFF. CDR3 DNA sequence: TGCGCCAGCAGCCCGGGGGGCAGCTCCTACAATGAGCAGTTCTTC.

This clone occurred a few times. This chain uses TRBV4-2 with TRBJ2-7, with D tentatively TRBD1 (5 bases). V lost 0 bases to trimming and J lost 3 bases, with 12 bases between them. The length of the CDR3 is 15 residues. Germline V gene sequence: CDR1 LGHNA, CDR2 YNFKEQ. CDR3 coding DNA: TGTGCCAGCAGCCAAGATCTAGGACACCACTACGAGCAGTACTTC. It is translated as CASSQDLGHHYEQYF.

The chain couples TRBV28 to TRBJ2-1; D is undetermined. The CDR3 loop spans 12 amino acids. V shed 5 bases and J shed 7 bases, with 9 bases lying between them. Per germline, CDR1 MDHEN and CDR2 SYDVKM. The CDR3 DNA follows: TGTGCCAGCAGTCTCGTTTGGAATGAGCAGTTCTTC. Its translation: CASSLVWNEQFF.

This clone has a handful of counts. J is TRBJ2-1 and V is TRBV7-8; 8 nucleotides line up with TRBD2. Germline CDR1 reads SGHVS; CDR2 reads FQNEAQ. After removal of 4 bases from V and 8 bases from J, the junction contained 10 bases not matched to a gene. There are 15 residues in the CDR3. CDR3 DNA: TGTGCCAGCAGCTCCATTCGGACTAGCAAGGATGAGCAGTTCTTC. As protein: CASSSIRTSKDEQFF.

This chain uses TRBV18 with TRBJ2-7; D perhaps matches TRBD2 (7 bases). CDR3 length: 18 amino acids. Trimming stripped 3 bases from V and 3 bases from J, with 24 bases between. In germline, CDR1 is KGHSH, CDR2 LQKENI. The CDR3 sequence: CASSPASSAGAGGYEQYF. DNA of the CDR3: TGTGCCAGCTCACCCGCTTCATCGGCGGGGGCTGGGGGCTACGAGCAGTACTTC.

The V call is TRBV7-6, the J call TRBJ2-4; D remains unclear. The CDR3 has 13 amino acids. Germline V gene sequence: CDR1 SGHVS, CDR2 FNYEAQ. V gave up 5 bases and J gave up 2 bases, with 7 bases separating them. Here the CDR3 reads CASSPTPKNIQYF. CDR3 nucleotide sequence: TGTGCCAGCAGCCCGACACCCAAAAACATTCAGTACTTC.

This clone showed up just a few times. V usage is TRBV5-1 and J usage is TRBJ1-1; 7 positions agree with TRBD1. The CDR3 spans 15 residues. V dropped 1 base and J dropped 3; count of bases not matched to a gene: 6. Germline V gives CDR1 SGHRS, CDR2 YFSETQ. The CDR3 loop reads CASSLRQGGDTEAFF. CDR3 nucleotide sequence: TGCGCCAGCAGCTTGCGACAGGGAGGTGACACTGAAGCTTTCTTT.

The chain uses TRBV7-2 and TRBJ2-1; 12 bases map to TRBD2. Germline V CDR1 and CDR2: SGHTA, FQGNSA. The CDR3 has 16 amino acids. The trim removed 1 base at V and 10 bases at J, leaving 8 bases unmatched. CDR3 residues: CASSLDLAGGLREQFF. For the CDR3, the DNA is TGTGCCAGCAGCTTAGATCTAGCGGGAGGGCTACGCGAGCAGTTCTTC.

The rearrangement links TRBV28 to TRBJ1-5; D might be TRBD1 (5 bases). The V and J ends lost 3 bases and 5 bases respectively, with 14 bases between them. The CDR3 contains 15 residues. CDR1 is MDHEN, CDR2 SYDVKM, per germline. CDR3 in DNA: TGTGCCAGCAGTTTTTTGGGCAGGGCAGATCAGCCCCAGCATTTT. Protein: CASSFLGRADQPQHF.